This entry lists 17 T cell receptor beta chains sequenced from one sample in a study of cytomegalovirus exposure and HLA in healthy donors (dated by TCRdb to about 2017). Preparation of the library involved the immunoSEQ multiplex PCR assay. A mixture of 60 forward primers for TCR Vbeta segments and 13 reverse primers for TCR Jbeta segments was used in the multiplex PCR. In TCRdb, the immuneACCESS table is reduced to in-frame sequences with V and J assigned. These tables do not hold every clone; where another copy was compared, an unresolved V gene accounts for under half, and the others remain unexplained. Here the sample has around 190,000 clones; roughly 80% occur a single time. Of the sample, under 3% falls within the top ten clones. Sequencing was done on a sample of PBMCs. The receptors stem from a woman aged 25 to 39 in good health and CMV-seronegative.

This chain links TRBV5-1 with TRBJ2-1, with 14 bases identical to TRBD2. Trimming at V came to 5 bases and at J to 7 bases, leaving 2 bases not matched to a gene. The germline V gene has CDR1 SGHRS and CDR2 YFSETQ. This CDR3 is 14 amino acids long. For the CDR3, the DNA is TGCGCCAGCAGGGGACTAGCGGGAGATAATGAGCAGTTCTTC. Residues: CASRGLAGDNEQFF.

This chain connects TRBV20-1 to TRBJ2-7, with 9 bases lining up with TRBD2. V was pared by 6 bases and J by 7 bases, with 4 bases of the junction left unmatched. Germline CDR1 and CDR2: DFQATT and SNEGSKA (reference sequence). This CDR3 region has 11 residues. The CDR3 spells CSADTSGEQYF. CDR3 bases: TGCAGTGCGGACACTAGCGGGGAGCAGTACTTC.

The V gene is TRBV14, the J gene TRBJ1-4, with D perhaps matching TRBD1 (5 bases). The V end lost 1 base, the J end lost 2 bases, and 20 bases lay between the germline ends. There are 19 residues in the CDR3. Germline V CDR1 and CDR2: SGHDN, FVKESK. The CDR3: CASSQGGRVRVETNEKLFF. The DNA for the CDR3 is TGTGCCAGCAGCCAAGGTGGCAGGGTACGGGTTGAGACTAATGAAAAACTGTTTTTT. Variable domain in full (rest from reference TRBV14 and TRBJ1-4): EAGVTQFPSHSVIEKGQTVTLRCDPISGHDNLYWYRRVMGKEIKFLLHFVKESKQDESGMPNNRFLAERTGGTYSTLKVQPAELEDSGVYFCASSQGGRVRVETNEKLFFGSGTQLSVL.

This clone came up a few times. The chain recombines TRBV9 with TRBJ1-1; D gene unclear. Per germline, CDR1 SGDLS and CDR2 YYNGEE. CDR3 length: 14 amino acids. V lost 0 bases to trimming and J lost 0 bases, with 6 bases between them. The CDR3 spells CASSVDTMNTEAFF. As DNA, the CDR3 is TGTGCCAGCAGCGTAGACACAATGAACACTGAAGCTTTCTTT.

The J gene is TRBJ1-3, the V gene TRBV6-5; D is undetermined. Germline CDR1 and CDR2: MNHEY and SVGAGI. The CDR3 spans 14 residues. The V end was cut by 7 bases, the J end by 2 bases, with 12 bases between. CDR3: CASNPRGPGNTIYF. DNA for the CDR3: TGTGCCAGCAACCCCCGAGGGCCTGGAAACACCATATATTTT.

The chain joins TRBV5-1 to TRBJ2-3, with D tentatively TRBD2 (5 bases). V was trimmed by 4 bases and J by 1 base, leaving 16 bases between them. The CDR3 covers 16 residues. In germline, CDR1 is SGHRS, CDR2 YFSETQ. CDR3 sequence (DNA): TGCGCCAGCAGCCACGGACTGGCTAGGGGCACAGATACGCAGTATTTT. Its translation is CASSHGLARGTDTQYF.

The chain joins TRBV28 to TRBJ2-7; 8 bases align to TRBD2. V lost 4 bases to trimming and J lost 3 bases; unmatched junction nucleotides: 8. Germline V gene data show CDR1 as MDHEN and CDR2 as SYDVKM. This CDR3 spans 15 amino acids. This CDR3 is CASSSPRGGIYEQYF. DNA of the CDR3: TGTGCCAGCAGTTCCCCTCGCGGGGGGATCTACGAGCAGTACTTC. Complete variable domain (other parts from reference TRBV28 and TRBJ2-7): DVKVTQSSRYLVKRTGEKVFLECVQDMDHENMFWYRQDPGLGLRLIYFSYDVKMKEKGDIPEGYSVSREKKERFSLILESASTNQTSMYLCASSSPRGGIYEQYFGPGTRLTVT.

This sequence joins TRBV5-4 and TRBJ1-2; TRBD1 is a possible D gene (5 bases). This CDR3 contains 16 residues. V lost 3 bases to trimming and J lost 4 bases, with 19 bases between them. Germline CDR1 is SGHNT and CDR2 is YYREEE (reference sequence). CDR3 amino acids: CASSSAEVGEGYGYTF. The CDR3 DNA is TGTGCCAGCAGCTCCGCCGAGGTGGGGGAGGGCTATGGCTACACCTTC.

The chain joins TRBV4-2 to TRBJ2-7; TRBD2 is a possible D gene (7 bases). This CDR3 contains 15 residues. Trimming removed 0 bases from V and 2 bases from J, with 11 bases in between. The germline V gene encodes CDR1 LGHNA and CDR2 YNFKEQ. The CDR3 bases are TGTGCCAGCAGCCAAGACGGGGGGCTACCCTACGAGCAGTACTTC. Amino acids: CASSQDGGLPYEQYF.

This clone was picked up a small number of times. V and J are TRBV6-1 and TRBJ1-1; a possible D gene is TRBD1 (5 bases). Between the trimmed V and J ends, which lost 0 bases and 4 bases, there was a span of 9 bases. Germline CDR1 is MNHNS and CDR2 is SASEGT. The CDR3 length is 14 residues. The CDR3: CASSEALTATEAFF. The DNA for the CDR3 is TGTGCCAGCAGTGAAGCGCTGACAGCCACTGAAGCTTTCTTT.

The gene calls are TRBV29-1 and TRBJ1-1; unclear D gene. Germline CDR1 is SQVTM and CDR2 is ANQGSEA. The CDR3 consists of 13 residues. V was trimmed by 5 bases and J by 4 bases, leaving 14 bases between them. DNA of the CDR3: TGCAGCGTTTCGACCTCTCCGGGCACTGAAGCTTTCTTT. It is translated as CSVSTSPGTEAFF.

The V gene is TRBV25-1, the J gene TRBJ1-4; TRBD1 agrees at 9 bases. The trim removed 8 bases at V and 0 bases at J, leaving 10 bases unmatched. Germline CDR1 MGHDK, CDR2 SYGVNS. The CDR3 extends over 17 amino acids. The CDR3 coding sequence is TGTGCCAGCGGAAACCCGACAGGGGGAGCAACTAATGAAAAACTGTTTTTT. Encoded protein: CASGNPTGGATNEKLFF.

Concerning this clone itself: Relative to the germline gene, one junction end is altered; a read error may explain this. This chain connects TRBV18 to TRBJ2-7, with 8 bases identical to TRBD1. Germline V lookup: CDR1 KGHSH, CDR2 LQKENI. The CDR3 totals 15 residues. CDR3 coding DNA: TGTGCCAACTCACATGGACAGGGAGTCGCCTACGAGCAGTACTTC. This encodes CANSHGQGVAYEQYF.

This chain uses TRBV29-1 with TRBJ1-2; D perhaps matches TRBD1 (5 bases). The CDR3 contains 14 residues. V lost 1 base, J lost 3 bases, and 12 bases lay in between. Germline loops: CDR1 SQVTM, CDR2 ANQGSEA. CDR3 in DNA: TGCAGCGTTGAAGGGGGGGGTCGCTACTATGGCTACACCTTC. Translated: CSVEGGGRYYGYTF.

The gene calls are TRBV7-6 and TRBJ2-5; 7 bases are shared with TRBD1. J lost 5 bases, V lost 4 bases, and 13 bases had no gene match. The CDR3 runs 16 residues. CDR1 is SGHVS and CDR2 is FNYEAQ in the germline V gene. This CDR3 reads CASSSLTGPEGETQYF. DNA for the CDR3: TGTGCCAGCAGCTCCTTGACAGGGCCAGAGGGGGAGACCCAGTACTTC.

This rearrangement joins TRBV4-1 to TRBJ2-3; D unclear. V lost 0 bases to trimming and J lost 0 bases, with 7 bases between them. Germline-derived CDR1 and CDR2 are MGHRA and YSYEKL. The CDR3 consists of 15 residues. CDR3 protein: CASSQDGPSTDTQYF. CDR3 sequence (DNA): TGCGCCAGCAGCCAAGACGGTCCCAGCACAGATACGCAGTATTTT.

J is TRBJ1-5 and V is TRBV2, with D unresolved. Trimming left V 7 bases short and J 0 bases short, with 7 bases between. The CDR3 is 13 residues long. CDR1 is SNHLY and CDR2 is FYNNEI in the germline V gene. Here the CDR3 DNA reads TGTGCCAGCACGAGATATAGCAATCAGCCCCAGCATTTT. Translating gives CASTRYSNQPQHF.